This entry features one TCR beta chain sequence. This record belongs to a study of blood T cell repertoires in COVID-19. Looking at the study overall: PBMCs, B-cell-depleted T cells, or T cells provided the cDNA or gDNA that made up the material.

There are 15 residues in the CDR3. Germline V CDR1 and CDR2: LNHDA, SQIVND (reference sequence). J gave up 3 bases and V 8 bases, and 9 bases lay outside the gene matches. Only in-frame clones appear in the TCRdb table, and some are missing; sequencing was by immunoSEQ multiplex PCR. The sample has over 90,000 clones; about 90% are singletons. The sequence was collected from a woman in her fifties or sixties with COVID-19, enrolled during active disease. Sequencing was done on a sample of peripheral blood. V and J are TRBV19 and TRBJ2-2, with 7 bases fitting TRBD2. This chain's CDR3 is CASRPLALDTGELFF. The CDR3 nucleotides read TGTGCCAGTCGGCCACTAGCGCTGGACACCGGGGAGCTGTTTTTT.